This TCR beta chain was sequenced for a study of response to subunit inactivated influenza vaccine. Study-wide findings and caveats: Researchers suggested that each seasonal influenza vaccination recruits few new T cells.

Details on this clonotype: Its antigen remains unknown.

TCRdb independently ran MiXCR on the RT-PCR reads; one entry per CDR3 protein. The sample yields 500,000 to 700,000 distinct CDR3 sequences, 20% to 25% seen once. The CDR3 covers 13 residues. Germline V gene data show CDR1 as SQVTM and CDR2 as ANQGSEA. The V end lost 4 bases, the J end lost 1 base, and 9 bases lay between the germline ends. Separately, the same data were catalogued under a study of T cells expressing NK-cell markers. That source adds: TCR beta libraries carry UMIs added by 5'RACE template switching. Just one sequenced donor of eight was HCMV-seronegative, while seven were seropositive. The authors restricted sorting to alpha-beta TCR T cells with an anti-gamma-delta TCR antibody in several experiments. In a handful of donors, dominant clonotypes made up about 28.3-60.1% of CD3+CD56-NKG2C+ cells.

The sample consisted of CD4+ T cells sorted from PBMCs, taken 12 days after vaccination. The TCR comes from a man aged 45-60 years who received an inactivated influenza vaccine. V is TRBV29-1 and J is TRBJ2-3; no definite D call. The CDR3 spells CSVASGRTDTQYF. CDR3 sequence (DNA): TGCAGCGTTGCCTCCGGTCGCACAGATACGCAGTATTTT.